The 14 T cell receptor beta chains listed next were all sequenced from one sample in a study of blood T cell repertoires in COVID-19. TCRdb's table, derived via immunoSEQ multiplex PCR, lists solely in-frame clones and lacks some. The sample holds roughly 500,000 clones, 70% to 90% seen once. Sequenced input: PBMCs or T cells enriched from blood (not recorded which). The receptors were gathered from an older woman who had recovered from COVID-19.

The count of this clone is one. This chain connects TRBV4-1 to TRBJ2-3; 7 bases are shared with TRBD2. Germline loops: CDR1 MGHRA, CDR2 YSYEKL. V shed 0 bases and J 5 bases; nucleotides not matched to a gene: 5. This CDR3 contains 15 residues. CDR3 protein: CASSQEGAGRDTQYF. CDR3 coding DNA: TGCGCCAGCAGCCAAGAAGGAGCGGGGCGAGATACGCAGTATTTT.

V usage is TRBV30 and J usage is TRBJ1-5; 7 positions match TRBD1. The CDR3 sequence is 14 residues long. Per the germline V gene, CDR1 is GTSNPN and CDR2 is SVGIG (reference sequence). V was pared by 6 bases and J by 0 bases, with 5 bases of the junction left unmatched. CDR3 coding DNA: TGTGCCTGTTCCACAGGGGATAGCAATCAGCCCCAGCATTTT. Protein: CACSTGDSNQPQHF.

The chain couples TRBV12-5 to TRBJ2-1; possibly TRBD2 for D (6 bases). This CDR3 has 14 residues. Germline values: CDR1 LGHNT, CDR2 FRNRAP. V dropped 11 bases and J dropped 7 bases, with 21 bases sitting between them. The CDR3 is CASRGGPAGNEQFF. As DNA, the CDR3 is TGTGCTTCCCGGGGCGGACCCGCGGGGAATGAGCAGTTCTTC.

CDR3 DNA sequence: TGCGCCAGCAGCTCCGGACAGGTCTCTGGAAACACCATATATTTT. As protein: CASSSGQVSGNTIYF. The J gene is TRBJ1-3, the V gene TRBV5-1, with 7 bases lining up with TRBD1. This CDR3 has 15 residues. CDR1 SGHRS and CDR2 YFSETQ come from the germline V gene. The V gene end was trimmed by 3 bases and the J gene end by 0 bases; junction bases not matched to a gene: 3. Based on the CDR3 plus reference TRBV5-1 and TRBJ1-3, the full variable domain is KAGVTQTPRYLIKTRGQQVTLSCSPISGHRSVSWYQQTPGQGLQFLFEYFSETQRNKGNFPGRFSGRQFSNSRSEMNVSTLELGDSALYLCASSSGQVSGNTIYFGEGSWLTVV.

CDR3 DNA: TGCAGCGTTGTCCCAAACTCTGGAAACACCATATATTTT. It encodes CSVVPNSGNTIYF. The chain combines TRBV29-1 with TRBJ1-3; no clear D. From germline, CDR1 is SQVTM and CDR2 ANQGSEA. V was shortened by 4 bases and J by 0 bases, with 7 bases between the two germline ends. The CDR3 runs 13 residues.

J is TRBJ1-1 and V is TRBV11-2, with D hard to call. The ends were cut back, 1 base at V and 1 base at J, with 7 bases in the middle. Germline assignment: CDR1 SGHAT and CDR2 FQNNGV. The CDR3 totals 14 residues. The chain's CDR3 is CASSLVTPNTEAFF. The DNA for the CDR3 is TGTGCCAGCAGCTTAGTGACACCGAACACTGAAGCTTTCTTT.

This rearrangement joins TRBV24-1 to TRBJ1-2; 7 nucleotides align to TRBD1. Trimming removed 2 bases from V and 8 bases from J; junction bases left unmatched: 4. From germline, CDR1 is KGHDR and CDR2 SFDVKD. CDR3 length: 13 residues. CDR3 protein: CATSDSGQRGYTF. The CDR3 DNA is TGTGCCACCAGTGATTCGGGACAGAGAGGCTACACCTTC.

In its sample, this clone was seen once. V and J are TRBV5-5 and TRBJ2-2, with D perhaps matching TRBD1 (6 bases). The V and J ends lost 1 base and 5 bases respectively, with 6 bases between them. CDR1 SGHKS and CDR2 YYEKEE come from the germline V gene (reference sequence). The CDR3 has 13 amino acids. The CDR3 bases are TGTGCCAGCAGCTTGACAGGGACCGGGGAGCTGTTTTTT. Translation gives CASSLTGTGELFF.

J is TRBJ1-5 and V is TRBV10-3; D unresolved. V lost 0 bases and J 6 bases, leaving 9 bases between the germline ends. CDR1 and CDR2 from the germline V gene are ENHRY and SYGVKD. The CDR3 consists of 14 residues. CDR3 sequence (DNA): TGTGCCATCAGTGAGTCAAACGCGGGTCAGCCCCAGCATTTT. Residues: CAISESNAGQPQHF.

The chain employs TRBV6-2 or TRBV6-3 and TRBJ1-2, with D unresolved. The germline V gene has CDR1 MNHEY and CDR2 SVGEGT. This CDR3 region has 12 residues. Trimming removed 4 bases at V and 4 bases at J, with 7 bases between. The CDR3 protein is CASSSTSYGYTF. The CDR3 DNA reads as TGTGCCAGCAGTTCCACTTCCTATGGCTACACCTTC.

The rearrangement links TRBV19 to TRBJ2-1; 7 bases match TRBD1. This CDR3 has 13 residues. Germline-derived CDR1 and CDR2 are LNHDA and SQIVND (reference sequence). J lost 2 bases, V lost 7 bases, and 2 bases had no gene match. CDR3 sequence: CASTDRAYNEQFF. The CDR3 DNA reads TGTGCCAGTACTGACAGGGCCTACAATGAGCAGTTCTTC.

The chain has TRBV10-2 and TRBJ2-1; 7 bases agree with TRBD2. This CDR3 comprises 15 residues. The germline V gene encodes CDR1 WSHSY and CDR2 SAAADI. V gave up 6 bases and J gave up 2 bases; unmatched junction bases: 7. The CDR3 DNA reads as TGCGCCAGCAGGGTAGCGGGTGGCCCCTACAATGAGCAGTTCTTC. Protein product: CASRVAGGPYNEQFF.

A single count supports this clone. This chain links TRBV19 with TRBJ1-6; maybe TRBD1 (5 bases). Germline lookup yields CDR1 LNHDA and CDR2 SQIVND (reference sequence). Trimming pared 3 bases from V and 0 bases from J, leaving 12 bases between. The CDR3 covers 17 residues. The CDR3 region is CASSIRQSSSYNSPLHF. The CDR3 nucleotides are TGTGCCAGTAGTATTCGACAGTCCAGCTCCTATAATTCACCCCTCCACTTT.

The genes are TRBV6-2 or TRBV6-3 and TRBJ1-6; the D gene is possibly TRBD1 (5 bases). Germline-derived CDR1 and CDR2 are MNHEY and SVGEGT. V gave up 0 bases and J gave up 5 bases, with 23 bases separating them. The CDR3 loop spans 20 amino acids. The CDR3 spells CASSYSTARPAEGDNSPLHF. CDR3 DNA: TGTGCCAGCAGTTACTCGACGGCCAGGCCGGCGGAAGGGGATAATTCACCCCTCCACTTT.